The 2 T cell receptor beta chains below were found in one sample sequenced in a study of response to subunit inactivated influenza vaccine. TCRdb called the RT-PCR reads again in MiXCR, with one record for every CDR3 protein. Here the sample spans hundreds of thousands of distinct CDR3 sequences, about 10% being singletons. The sequences come from PBMCs from blood, collected more than 35 days after vaccination. Receptors originate from a man aged 50 to 59 who received an inactivated influenza vaccine.

V and J are TRBV9 and TRBJ1-6; 8 bases are shared with TRBD1. Germline V gives CDR1 SGDLS, CDR2 YYNGEE. Losses at the gene ends were 3 bases for V and 8 bases for J; bases not matched to a gene: 4. This CDR3 is built from 14 residues. CDR3 protein: CASSATGVDSPLHF. The CDR3 nucleotides are TGTGCCAGCAGCGCGACAGGGGTGGATTCACCCCTCCACTTT.

The chain is built from TRBV3-1 and TRBJ2-1; D may be TRBD2 (6 bases). The CDR3 runs 15 residues. CDR1 is LGHDT, CDR2 YNNKEL, per germline (reference sequence). V was pared by 2 bases and J by 3 bases, with 11 bases between. The CDR3 is CASSQSRGIYNEQFF. The DNA for the CDR3 is TGTGCCAGCAGCCAATCGCGCGGGATCTACAATGAGCAGTTCTTC.